This record covers a single T cell receptor (beta chain). The antigen is unknown. This sample stems from a study of cytomegalovirus exposure and HLA in healthy donors. Broader study findings: Three CMV-associated chains were confirmed in vitro to be specific for CMV antigens. Cytomegalovirus-associated status was assigned to approximately 160 TCR beta chains. High specificity and sensitivity for cytomegalovirus status were reported for the classifier.

TCRdb's copy holds only in-frame clones and misses some; the assay was immunoSEQ multiplex PCR. The data contain under 200,000 clones, approximately 86% of them singletons. Deletions cut 4 bases from V and 4 bases from J, with 10 bases between. CDR1 and CDR2 from the germline V gene are SQVTM and ANQGSEA. CDR3 length equals 12 residues. This chain joins TRBV29-1 and TRBJ1-1, with a tentative D call TRBD1 (5 bases). The specimen was PBMCs. The clonotype originates from a woman between 18 and 29 years old in good health and CMV-seronegative. DNA of the CDR3: TGCAGCGTTGTTGGGGGGGTCACTGAAGCTTTCTTT. Amino acids: CSVVGGVTEAFF.